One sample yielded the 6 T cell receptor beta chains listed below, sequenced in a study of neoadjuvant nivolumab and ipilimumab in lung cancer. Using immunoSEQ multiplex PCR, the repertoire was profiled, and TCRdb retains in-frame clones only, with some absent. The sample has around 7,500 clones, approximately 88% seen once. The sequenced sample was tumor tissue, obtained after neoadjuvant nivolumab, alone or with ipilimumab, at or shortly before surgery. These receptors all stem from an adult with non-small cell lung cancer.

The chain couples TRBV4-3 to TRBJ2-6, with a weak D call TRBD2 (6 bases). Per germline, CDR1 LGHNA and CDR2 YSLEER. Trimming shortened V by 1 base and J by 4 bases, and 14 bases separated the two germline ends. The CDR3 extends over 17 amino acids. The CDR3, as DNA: TGCGCCAGCAGCCAAGTTTTAGGCGGGGCCGGGGCCAACGTCCTGACTTTC. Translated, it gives CASSQVLGGAGANVLTF.

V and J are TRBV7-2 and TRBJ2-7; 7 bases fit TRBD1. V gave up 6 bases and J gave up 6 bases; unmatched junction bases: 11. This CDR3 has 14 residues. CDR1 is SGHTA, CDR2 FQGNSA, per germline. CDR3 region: CASRSPGGGGEQYF. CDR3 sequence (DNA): TGTGCCAGCAGATCGCCAGGGGGTGGAGGCGAGCAGTACTTC.

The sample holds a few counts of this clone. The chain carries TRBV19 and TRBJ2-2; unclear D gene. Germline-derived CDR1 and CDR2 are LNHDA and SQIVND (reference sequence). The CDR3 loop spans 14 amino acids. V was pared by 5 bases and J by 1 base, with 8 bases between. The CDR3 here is CASSETRNTGELFF. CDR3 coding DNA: TGTGCCAGTAGTGAGACACGGAACACCGGGGAGCTGTTTTTT.

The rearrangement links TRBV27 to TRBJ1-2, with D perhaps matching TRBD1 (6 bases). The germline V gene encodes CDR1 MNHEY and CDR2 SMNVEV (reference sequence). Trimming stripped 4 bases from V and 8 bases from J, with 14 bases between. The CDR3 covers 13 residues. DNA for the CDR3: TGTGCCAGCAGTTACAGGGAATCGTGGGGCTACACCTTC. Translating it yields CASSYRESWGYTF.

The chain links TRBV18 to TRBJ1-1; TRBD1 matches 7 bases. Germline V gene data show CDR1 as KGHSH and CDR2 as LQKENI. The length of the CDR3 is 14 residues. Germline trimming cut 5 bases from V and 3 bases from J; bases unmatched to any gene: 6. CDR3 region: CASSGSGGYTEAFF. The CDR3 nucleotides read TGTGCCAGCTCAGGATCAGGGGGGTACACTGAAGCTTTCTTT.

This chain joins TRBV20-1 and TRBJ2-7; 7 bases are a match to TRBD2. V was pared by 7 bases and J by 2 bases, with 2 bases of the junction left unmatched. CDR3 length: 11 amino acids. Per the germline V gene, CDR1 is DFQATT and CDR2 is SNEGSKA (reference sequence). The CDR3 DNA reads TGCAGTGGCGCGGGGGCCTACGAGCAGTACTTC. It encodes CSGAGAYEQYF.